The entry below gives a single T cell receptor (beta chain) sequence along with its context. V shed 4 bases, J shed 1 base, and the junction held 3 bases outside the gene matches. The CDR3 is 16 residues long. CDR1 SGHTA and CDR2 FQGNSA come from the germline V gene. Some clones are missing from TCRdb's copy, which holds only in-frame ones; the method was immunoSEQ multiplex PCR. The repertoire holds around 39,000 clones, with roughly 92% as singletons. This record belongs to a study of T cells in tuberculosis. Sequenced input: PBMCs. The source of this sequence is a donor between 10 and 35 years old with latent tuberculosis or without tuberculosis infection. The chain recombines TRBV7-2 with TRBJ2-3; TRBD2 matches 12 bases. The CDR3 loop reads CASSYTSGGRTDTQYF. CDR3 nucleotide sequence: TGTGCCAGCAGCTACACTAGCGGGGGGCGCACAGATACGCAGTATTTT.